This is a list of T cell receptor beta chains from one sample in a study of blood T cell repertoires in COVID-19. Assay used: immunoSEQ multiplex PCR; TCRdb lists only in-frame clones, some missing. The data show roughly 150,000 clones, with about 85% seen just once and approximately 8% held by the top ten. Material: PBMCs or T cells enriched from blood (not recorded which). These receptors came from a woman in her forties or fifties who had recovered from COVID-19. CDR3s include the opening cysteine and the closing phenylalanine or tryptophan. D genes are given only for firm matches. Clone size appears in some rows only: once, few, many, or a class for an expanded clone.

NA | TRBJ1-1 | TRBV6-6 | NA | CASSTQNREAFF | TGTGCCAGCAGTACCCAAAACAGGGAAGCTTTCTTT
NA | TRBJ2-7 | TRBV7-2 | NA | CASSLERWGREQYF | TGTGCCAGCAGCTTAGAAAGGTGGGGGCGCGAGCAGTACTTC
NA | TRBJ1-5 | TRBV6-5 | NA | CASSSGLPNQPQHF | TGTGCCAGCAGCTCAGGCTTACCAAATCAGCCCCAGCATTTT
NA | TRBJ1-4 | TRBV6-5 | NA | CASRGFRRREEKLFF | TGTGCCAGCAGGGGCTTTAGGAGGAGGGAAGAAAAACTGTTTTTT
NA | TRBJ2-7 | TRBV7-2 | NA | CASSLRGPGLGGDEQYF | TGTGCCAGCAGCTTAAGGGGCCCGGGACTAGGGGGCGACGAGCAGTACTTC
NA | TRBJ2-1 | TRBV21-1 | NA | CASSKATGQQMVF | TGTGCCAGCAGCAAAGCTACGGGACAGCAGATGGTCTTC
NA | TRBJ2-3 | TRBV24-1 | NA | CATSRDTSTDTQYF | TGTGCCACCAGTAGAGATACTAGCACAGATACGCAGTATTTT
many | TRBJ2-5 | TRBV5-4 | TRBD1 | CASSSDRAGRTQYF | TGTGCCAGCAGCTCGGACAGGGCGGGAAGGACCCAGTACTTC
NA | TRBJ1-4 | TRBV7-2 | NA | CASSWTADGEKLFF | TGTGCCAGCAGCTGGACAGCCGATGGTGAAAAACTGTTTTTT
NA | TRBJ1-2 | TRBV25-1 | TRBD1 | CASSDSGTAGDYGYTF | TGTGCCAGCAGTGATAGCGGGACAGCTGGCGACTATGGCTACACCTTC
NA | TRBJ2-6 | TRBV19 | NA | CASTAGANVLTF | TGTGCCAGTACCGCTGGGGCCAACGTCCTGACTTTC
NA | TRBJ1-1 | TRBV29-1 | TRBD1 | CSVEDRVGNTEAFF | TGCAGCGTTGAGGACAGGGTTGGGAACACTGAAGCTTTCTTT
once | TRBJ1-2 | TRBV3-1/TRBV3-2 | NA | CASSPGGYTF | TGTGCCAGCAGCCCCGGTGGCTACACCTTC
NA | TRBJ1-5 | TRBV19 | TRBD1 | CASKDRGNQPQHF | TGTGCCAGTAAGGACAGGGGTAATCAGCCCCAGCATTTT